One sample yielded the 25 T cell receptor beta chains listed below, sequenced in a study of T cell changes during pregnancy in multiple sclerosis. The protocol was immunoSEQ multiplex PCR, while the TCRdb copy is restricted to in-frame clones and leaves out a portion. Seen here are 80,000 to 100,000 clones, 90% to 95% observed once, and the top ten hold under 2%. The sample was peripheral blood, taken after pregnancy. These TCRs come from a female donor in good health, enrolled as a control in a pregnancy study.

CDR3 bases: TGTGCCAGCAGCCCTGGACAGACCTATGGCTACACCTTC. Its protein is CASSPGQTYGYTF. The V call is TRBV7-9, the J call TRBJ1-2; weak D call: TRBD1 (6 bases). CDR1 is SEHNR, CDR2 FQNEAQ, per germline (reference sequence). This CDR3 is 13 amino acids long. The V and J ends lost 5 bases and 4 bases respectively, with 11 bases between them. Looking up the rest from reference TRBV7-9 and TRBJ1-2 gives the full variable domain: DTGVSQNPRHKITKRGQNVTFRCDPISEHNRLYWYRQTLGQGPEFLTYFQNEAQLEKSRLLSDRFSAERPKGSFSTLEIQRTEQGDSAMYLCASSPGQTYGYTFGSGTRLTVV.

The CDR3 region has the DNA TGTGCCAGCAGCCAAGGTAACAGGGATTCCTACGAGCAGTACTTC. This encodes CASSQGNRDSYEQYF. This rearrangement joins TRBV14 to TRBJ2-7, with D maybe TRBD1 (6 bases). CDR3 size: 15 residues. Looked up from germline, CDR1 is SGHDN and CDR2 is FVKESK. V was trimmed by 1 base and J by 1 base, leaving 11 bases between them. The full variable domain, its missing parts supplied by reference TRBV14 and TRBJ2-7, is EAGVTQFPSHSVIEKGQTVTLRCDPISGHDNLYWYRRVMGKEIKFLLHFVKESKQDESGMPNNRFLAERTGGTYSTLKVQPAELEDSGVYFCASSQGNRDSYEQYFGPGTRLTVT.

The rearrangement uses TRBV11-2 and TRBJ2-7; the match to TRBD1 covers 8 bases. Germline CDR1 reads SGHAT; CDR2 reads FQNNGV. This CDR3 is 16 amino acids long. V trimming: 5 bases; J trimming: 0 bases; junction bases outside the gene matches: 9. CDR3 DNA sequence: TGTGCCAGCAGCACCGCACCGGGACAGGCCTCCTACGAGCAGTACTTC. It is translated as CASSTAPGQASYEQYF.

The chain uses TRBV7-2 and TRBJ1-1; TRBD1 agrees at 9 bases. The CDR3 is 15 residues long. With V trimmed by 1 base and J by 9 bases, 9 bases remained unmatched. CDR1 is SGHTA and CDR2 is FQGNSA in the germline V gene. The CDR3, as DNA: TGTGCCAGCAGCTTAGGATTCGGGACAGGGTTTCAAGCTTTCTTT. As protein: CASSLGFGTGFQAFF.

This clone was detected once. This chain joins TRBV4-3 and TRBJ1-1; D gene unclear. CDR3 size: 13 residues. CDR1 and CDR2 from the germline V gene are LGHNA and YSLEER. With 3 bases removed from V and 3 bases from J, the gap between germline ends came to 8 bases. The CDR3 loop is CASSHGRYTEAFF. The CDR3 region has the DNA TGCGCCAGCAGCCACGGGAGATACACTGAAGCTTTCTTT.

The chain links TRBV14 to TRBJ1-2, with TRBD1 identical over 9 bases. Germline loops: CDR1 SGHDN, CDR2 FVKESK. This CDR3 has 15 amino acids. V lost 3 bases to trimming and J lost 8 bases; unmatched junction nucleotides: 10. In DNA form, the CDR3 reads TGTGCCAGCAGCCACCCCGGGACAGGGCTTGTGGGCTACACCTTC. Encoded protein: CASSHPGTGLVGYTF.

The chain is built from TRBV4-3 and TRBJ1-2; D unclear. This CDR3 region has 15 residues. In germline, CDR1 is LGHNA, CDR2 YSLEER. The germline V and J ends were trimmed by 0 bases and 0 bases, with 8 bases remaining between them. CDR3 region: CASSQEVEANYGYTF. In DNA form, the CDR3 reads TGCGCCAGCAGCCAAGAGGTCGAGGCTAACTATGGCTACACCTTC.

The gene calls are TRBV6-5 and TRBJ1-6; TRBD1 agrees at 11 bases. Germline values: CDR1 MNHEY, CDR2 SVGAGI. V trimming: 2 bases; J trimming: 10 bases; junction bases outside the gene matches: 4. This CDR3 has 15 amino acids. For the CDR3, the DNA is TGTGCCAGCAGTTACATGGACAGGGGGCCCTCACCCCTCCACTTT. This sequence encodes CASSYMDRGPSPLHF.

CDR3 nucleotides: TGTGCCAGCAACCACCTCTCGGGGGGATCTGGTCAGCCCCAGCATTTT. Residues: CASNHLSGGSGQPQHF. The genes are TRBV28 and TRBJ1-5, with D possibly TRBD1 on 5 matching bases. The CDR3 sequence is 16 residues long. V was cut by 7 bases and J by 6 bases, with 22 bases left in between. CDR1 and CDR2 (germline): MDHEN, SYDVKM.

This clone was recorded once. The chain employs TRBV5-6 and TRBJ1-5; 11 positions match TRBD1. There are 16 residues in the CDR3. Germline CDR1 reads SGHDT; CDR2 reads YYEEEE. Trimming cost V 0 bases and J 1 base; bases outside gene matches: 0. This CDR3 reads CASSLGTGGSNQPQHF. The CDR3 DNA follows: TGTGCCAGCAGCTTGGGGACAGGGGGCAGCAATCAGCCCCAGCATTTT.

V usage is TRBV27 and J usage is TRBJ2-1, with D perhaps TRBD2 (7 bases). This CDR3 comprises 14 residues. From germline, CDR1 is MNHEY and CDR2 SMNVEV (reference sequence). The V and J ends lost 0 bases and 9 bases respectively, with 12 bases between them. The CDR3 reads CASSLSGGRGEQFF. DNA of the CDR3: TGTGCCAGCAGTTTATCGGGGGGGCGGGGTGAGCAGTTCTTC.

The J gene is TRBJ1-1, the V gene TRBV7-8; 7 bases align to TRBD1. Germline V gene sequence: CDR1 SGHVS, CDR2 FQNEAQ. The CDR3 extends over 13 amino acids. The ends lost 2 bases at V and 10 bases at J; junction bases unmatched: 7. DNA of the CDR3: TGTGCCAGCAGCTTATCGGGGCAGGGGGGAGCTTTCTTT. This translates into CASSLSGQGGAFF. Using reference TRBV7-8 and TRBJ1-1 for the parts outside the CDR3, the full variable domain is GAGVSQSPRYKVAKRGQDVALRCDPISGHVSLFWYQQALGQGPEFLTYFQNEAQLDKSGLPSDRFFAERPEGSVSTLKIQRTQQEDSAVYLCASSLSGQGGAFFGQGTRLTVV.

This chain links TRBV28 with TRBJ2-2; 9 bases agree with TRBD2. Germline V gives CDR1 MDHEN, CDR2 SYDVKM. J gave up 3 bases and V 2 bases, and 4 bases lay outside the gene matches. The CDR3 spans 16 residues. The CDR3 DNA follows: TGTGCCAGCAGTTTACTCTTAGCGGGGGACACCGGGGAGCTGTTTTTT. Translation gives CASSLLLAGDTGELFF. Complete variable domain (other parts from reference TRBV28 and TRBJ2-2): DVKVTQSSRYLVKRTGEKVFLECVQDMDHENMFWYRQDPGLGLRLIYFSYDVKMKEKGDIPEGYSVSREKKERFSLILESASTNQTSMYLCASSLLLAGDTGELFFGEGSRLTVL.

The chain employs TRBV9 and TRBJ2-1; 7 positions match TRBD1. V lost 2 bases, J lost 5 bases, and 4 bases stayed unmatched. Germline V gives CDR1 SGDLS, CDR2 YYNGEE. The CDR3 is 14 amino acids. This chain's CDR3 is CASSVGDRNNEQFF. Written as DNA, the CDR3 is TGTGCCAGCAGCGTCGGGGACAGAAACAATGAGCAGTTCTTC. Looking up the rest from reference TRBV9 and TRBJ2-1 gives the full variable domain: DSGVTQTPKHLITATGQRVTLRCSPRSGDLSVYWYQQSLDQGLQFLIQYYNGEERAKGNILERFSAQQFPDLHSELNLSSLELGDSALYFCASSVGDRNNEQFFGPGTRLTVL.

This chain links TRBV14 with TRBJ1-3; 8 nucleotides line up with TRBD1. Germline CDR1 SGHDN, CDR2 FVKESK. The trim removed 2 bases at V and 7 bases at J, leaving 4 bases unmatched. The CDR3 runs to 14 residues. CDR3 sequence: CASSQLDRVNTIYF. CDR3 DNA sequence: TGTGCCAGCAGCCAATTGGACAGGGTCAACACCATATATTTT.

Written as DNA, the CDR3 is TGTGCCAGCAGCTTAGTGTGGGGACAGGGGCCGATCATCATATATTTT. Translating it yields CASSLVWGQGPIIIYF. The chain links TRBV7-2 to TRBJ1-3; the match to TRBD1 covers 10 bases. J was trimmed by 12 bases and V by 1 base; bases with no gene match: 12. Germline loops: CDR1 SGHTA, CDR2 FQGNSA. The CDR3 is made up of 16 amino acids.

The rearrangement joins TRBV5-4 to TRBJ2-5; the D gene is possibly TRBD1 (6 bases). Germline V gives CDR1 SGHNT, CDR2 YYREEE (reference sequence). This CDR3 has 14 residues. V gave up 0 bases and J gave up 5 bases, with 11 bases separating them. This chain's CDR3 is CASSLGGQWETQYF. CDR3 DNA sequence: TGTGCCAGCAGCTTGGGCGGACAGTGGGAGACCCAGTACTTC.

This chain links TRBV29-1 with TRBJ1-1; 7 bases map to TRBD1. The germline gives CDR1 SQVTM, CDR2 ANQGSEA. The CDR3 runs to 13 residues. V was clipped by 8 bases and J by 1 base; unmatched bases: 7. The CDR3 here is CSSRGLGNTEAFF. In nucleotides, the CDR3 is TGCAGCTCAAGGGGGCTTGGGAACACTGAAGCTTTCTTT.

The V and J genes are TRBV28 and TRBJ1-4, with D possibly matching TRBD1 (6 bases). CDR3 length: 15 residues. Deletions cut 6 bases from V and 10 bases from J, with 21 bases between. Germline V gene sequence: CDR1 MDHEN, CDR2 SYDVKM. CDR3 sequence reads: CASRTIRGAGGKLFF. DNA for the CDR3: TGTGCCAGCAGGACCATTCGGGGGGCGGGGGGAAAACTGTTTTTT.

This sequence joins TRBV6-5 and TRBJ1-6, with a tentative D call TRBD1 (5 bases). V gave up 3 bases and J gave up 10 bases, with 13 bases separating them. CDR3 length: 14 amino acids. Germline CDR1 is MNHEY and CDR2 is SVGAGI. CDR3 in DNA: TGTGCCAGCAGTTATGGGGGGGGTTGGTCACCCCTCCACTTT. This sequence encodes CASSYGGGWSPLHF.

V usage is TRBV23-1 and J usage is TRBJ1-2; D unresolved. TRBV23-1 is treated as an ORF (open reading frame) with a function not yet certain. CDR3 size: 12 residues. V lost 6 bases and J lost 5, with 10 bases in between. Here the CDR3 DNA reads TGCGCCAGCAGCCCAGCGGAGTATGGCTACACCTTC. Encoded protein: CASSPAEYGYTF.

This sequence joins TRBV2 and TRBJ1-4; D is ambiguous. The CDR3 totals 12 residues. Trimming removed 4 bases from V and 7 bases from J, with 7 bases in between. Looked up from germline, CDR1 is SNHLY and CDR2 is FYNNEI. CDR3 DNA sequence: TGTGCCAGCAGTGCCAGAATTGAAAAACTGTTTTTT. It codes for CASSARIEKLFF.

The chain uses TRBV9 and TRBJ2-3; 9 nucleotides line up with TRBD2. The CDR3 runs to 13 residues. V shed 4 bases and J 15 bases; nucleotides not matched to a gene: 12. The germline gives CDR1 SGDLS, CDR2 YYNGEE. The CDR3 loop is CASSPGGGDALYF. CDR3 in DNA: TGTGCCAGCAGCCCCGGCGGGGGGGACGCGCTTTATTTT. The full variable domain, with the rest looked up from reference TRBV9 and TRBJ2-3, is DSGVTQTPKHLITATGQRVTLRCSPRSGDLSVYWYQQSLDQGLQFLIQYYNGEERAKGNILERFSAQQFPDLHSELNLSSLELGDSALYFCASSPGGGDALYFGPGTRLTVL.

This clone was found once. V gene TRBV5-4 combines with J gene TRBJ2-3, with a weak D call TRBD2 (7 bases). Trimming removed 3 bases from V and 4 bases from J, with 12 bases in between. This CDR3 spans 14 amino acids. The germline CDR1 and CDR2 sequences are SGHNT and YYREEE (reference sequence). This chain's CDR3 is CASSYKGGPDTQYF. As DNA, the CDR3 is TGTGCCAGCAGCTATAAGGGGGGGCCAGATACGCAGTATTTT. Together with reference TRBV5-4 and TRBJ2-3, the CDR3 gives the full variable domain: ETGVTQSPTHLIKTRGQQVTLRCSSQSGHNTVSWYQQALGQGPQFIFQYYREEENGRGNFPPRFSGLQFPNYSSELNVNALELDDSALYLCASSYKGGPDTQYFGPGTRLTVL.

V and J are TRBV5-4 and TRBJ1-4, with TRBD1 matching over 8 bases. J lost 2 bases, V lost 4 bases, and 7 bases had no gene match. Germline V lookup: CDR1 SGHNT, CDR2 YYREEE (reference sequence). The CDR3 contains 16 residues. The CDR3 loop is CASSPDRERTNEKLFF. The CDR3 DNA reads as TGTGCCAGCAGCCCGGACAGGGAGAGGACTAATGAAAAACTGTTTTTT.